The sequence of this T cell receptor (beta chain) was determined in a study of T cells in tuberculosis (dated by TCRdb to the late 2010s). Background on the whole study: To characterize T cells specific for the mycobacterial lipid antigen glucose monomycolate (GMM), the study used CD1B tetramers together with high-throughput TCR immunosequencing. A South African clinical cohort compared IGRA-negative adolescents, IGRA-positive adolescents with latent tuberculosis and adults with active tuberculosis, over eight per group.

Study-level results and caveats: A classifier using the diverse GMM-specific repertoire reached 85% to 90% accuracy (AUROC approximately 0.9), compared with approximately 70% accuracy using GEM motif frequencies. Compared with IGRA-negative controls, TCR-alpha repertoires from active tuberculosis had smaller mean NN-distances to GMM-specific TCRs, which suggests that these TCRs underwent clonal expansion. The smaller NN-distances were partly driven by shorter CDR3-alpha lengths in active tuberculosis patients, and the difference for TCR-beta did not reach statistical significance. Clinical samples were selected based on the availability of cryopreserved specimens, with adults included as active tuberculosis cases and adolescents included as controls.

Sequences MNHEY (CDR1) and SMNVEV (CDR2) are obtained from the germline V gene (reference sequence). Spanning cysteine to phenylalanine, the CDR3 consists of 14 amino acids. The CDR3 DNA has 42 bases and is translated from base 1. The V and J ends are trimmed by 8 bases and 3 bases, leaving 14 bases between them. The immunoSEQ multiplex PCR assay was used to generate TCR libraries, with TCR-beta and/or TCR-alpha/delta assays applied to each sample. The amplified TCR libraries were sequenced on the Illumina high-throughput platform. In the authors' own workflow: Clustering and dimensionality reduction relied on pairwise TCRdist distances among GMM-specific receptors from T cells that were either sorted ex vivo or expanded in vitro. Each clinical repertoire was scored by mean NN-distance, the average TCRdist to the nearest 10% of tetramer-positive reference sequences. To compute GEM TCR motif frequency, the fraction of unique TCRs matching known GEM sequences by V/J usage and CDR3 length was calculated. Active tuberculosis was classified by linear discriminant analysis with leave-one-out cross-validation, implemented in scikit-learn. TCRdb provides this immuneACCESS table in a form limited to in-frame rearrangements. Some clones are lacking; in checked studies, under half of them reflect an unresolved V gene, and why the rest are absent is not known. That table supplies the V and J calls and clone size; D and trimming were determined from the DNA. The sample profile shows under 40,000 clones; approximately 95% of them were found once. Roughly 8% of the sample is in the top ten clones.

To note about this clone: The clone's antigen remains unknown. No per-base quality is available; no much larger clone lies one base away.

At study entry, a tuberculin skin test and the QuantiFERON-TB GOLD In-Tube IGRA were used to screen adolescents for latent tuberculosis infection. Immunosequencing of unsorted cryopreserved PBMC covered, on average, approximately 100,000 T cells per clinical donor. Eleven high schools in the Worcester region of the Western Cape, South Africa, served as enrollment sites for adolescents aged 12 to 18 years. Ten adolescents infected with M. tuberculosis and approximately ten uninfected adolescents were chosen and matched for age and sex. PBMC from adolescents were isolated by density centrifugation from freshly drawn heparinized blood and were then cryopreserved.

The sequencing input was PBMCs. The chain links TRBV27 with TRBJ2-1; 6 matching bases give a weak D call of TRBD1. This clonotype was obtained from a donor aged 10-29 years with latent tuberculosis or without tuberculosis infection. CDR3 reads: CASAPGTNYNEQFF. The nucleotide sequence reads TGTGCCAGCGCACCTGGGACAAACTACAATGAGCAGTTCTTC.